Shown below are 17 T cell receptor beta chains from a single sample sequenced in a study of early T cells in non-severe SARS-CoV-2 infection. One entry per CDR3 protein, called by TCRdb with MiXCR from the 5' RACE reads. There are 35,000 to 40,000 distinct CDR3 sequences in the sample; over 8.5% occur only once, and 12% lies in the top ten. Source material: whole blood. The receptors shown here come from an adult who was a healthcare worker with PCR-confirmed SARS-CoV-2 infection or an uninfected control (not recorded which).

This clonotype was picked up a small number of times. V gene TRBV5-4 combines with J gene TRBJ2-1; D is unresolved. The CDR3 runs 13 residues. Deletions cut 5 bases from V and 7 bases from J, with 13 bases between. The germline gives CDR1 SGHNT, CDR2 YYREEE (reference sequence). CDR3 sequence reads: CASRASLGNEQFF. In nucleotides, the CDR3 is TGTGCCAGCAGGGCTAGTCTGGGGAATGAGCAGTTCTTC.

This clonotype has at least ten counts. The CDR3 region has the DNA TGCAGTGCTAGAGCGCCCGGAGGATCAACTAATGAAAAACTGTTTTTT. It codes for CSARAPGGSTNEKLFF. This sequence joins TRBV20-1 and TRBJ1-4; no clear D gene. Trimming shortened V by 1 base and J by 0 bases, and 12 bases separated the two germline ends. Germline V gene sequence: CDR1 DFQATT, CDR2 SNEGSKA (reference sequence). This CDR3 has 16 residues.

This clonotype was recorded at least ten times. The chain has TRBV29-1 and TRBJ2-3, with a possible D match to TRBD2 (6 bases). Per the germline V gene, CDR1 is SQVTM and CDR2 is ANQGSEA. The V end lost 5 bases, the J end lost 1 base, and 10 bases lay between the germline ends. There are 13 residues in the CDR3. The CDR3 DNA sequence: TGCAGCGTTTCGGAGCGGGGCACAGATACGCAGTATTTT. Residues: CSVSERGTDTQYF.

In this sample, this clonotype turned up many times. The V gene is TRBV5-5, the J gene TRBJ2-7, with D possibly being TRBD2 (5 bases). CDR3 length: 13 residues. V was shortened by 0 bases and J by 2 bases, with 6 bases between the two germline ends. Germline-derived CDR1 and CDR2 are SGHKS and YYEKEE (reference sequence). The CDR3 sequence: CASSLVLAYEQYF. The CDR3 DNA reads as TGTGCCAGCAGCTTGGTACTAGCCTACGAGCAGTACTTC.

This clonotype was observed a single time. A clone one base away is much larger, so this may be a read error. The rearrangement links TRBV28 to TRBJ2-3; TRBD2 is a possible D gene (5 bases). In germline, CDR1 is MDHEN, CDR2 SYDVKM. This CDR3 is 14 amino acids long. The CDR3 region has the DNA TGTGCCAGCATCCGGACTTTTAACACAGATACGCAGTTTTTT. This sequence encodes CASIRTFNTDTQFF.

In its sample, this clonotype was seen a few times. The V call is TRBV19, the J call TRBJ1-2; D possibly corresponds to TRBD1 (5 bases). V lost 7 bases and J 5 bases, leaving 20 bases between the germline ends. The CDR3 runs 15 residues. Germline values: CDR1 LNHDA, CDR2 SQIVND (reference sequence). The CDR3 loop reads CASTSVGTGLYGYTF. In DNA form, the CDR3 reads TGTGCCAGTACCTCCGTGGGGACGGGTCTTTATGGCTACACCTTC. Variable domain in full (rest from reference TRBV19 and TRBJ1-2): DGGITQSPKYLFRKEGQNVTLSCEQNLNHDAMYWYRQDPGQGLRLIYYSQIVNDFQKGDIAEGYSVSREKKESFPLTVTSAQKNPTAFYLCASTSVGTGLYGYTFGSGTRLTVV.

The DNA for the CDR3 is TGTGCCATCAGCGCCATAAAGGGCAGGGGGCTCGGCGGCTACACCTTC. Translation: CAISAIKGRGLGGYTF. V and J are TRBV10-3 and TRBJ1-2; TRBD1 matches at 8 bases. CDR1 is ENHRY and CDR2 is SYGVKD in the germline V gene. The CDR3 spans 16 residues. The trim removed 6 bases at V and 8 bases at J, leaving 17 bases unmatched.

This clonotype has a handful of counts. This sequence joins TRBV6-1 and TRBJ1-6, with 8 bases fitting TRBD1. Germline CDR1 and CDR2: MNHNS and SASEGT. The CDR3 extends over 14 amino acids. V dropped 5 bases and J dropped 8; count of bases not matched to a gene: 5. CDR3 nucleotide sequence: TGTGCCAGCAGTACAGGGGGAAAATATTCACCCCTCCACTTT. Translation gives CASSTGGKYSPLHF.

In this sample, this clonotype turned up a few times. The J gene is TRBJ2-1, the V gene TRBV7-9, with D perhaps matching TRBD1 or TRBD2 (5 bases each). Germline CDR1 SEHNR, CDR2 FQNEAQ (reference sequence). This CDR3 is built from 16 residues. With 5 bases removed from V and 5 bases from J, the gap between germline ends came to 19 bases. CDR3 in amino acids: CASSTPGAPKDNEQFF. The CDR3 region has the DNA TGTGCCAGCAGCACACCCGGGGCTCCTAAGGACAATGAGCAGTTCTTC. The whole variable domain, filled in from reference TRBV7-9 and TRBJ2-1, reads DTGVSQNPRHKITKRGQNVTFRCDPISEHNRLYWYRQTLGQGPEFLTYFQNEAQLEKSRLLSDRFSAERPKGSFSTLEIQRTEQGDSAMYLCASSTPGAPKDNEQFFGPGTRLTVL.

At least ten counts were recorded for this clonotype. The chain couples TRBV20-1 to TRBJ2-1, with 7 bases that match TRBD1. The germline gives CDR1 DFQATT, CDR2 SNEGSKA (reference sequence). V shed 5 bases and J 9 bases; nucleotides not matched to a gene: 10. There are 13 residues in the CDR3. The CDR3, as DNA: TGCAGTGCTTTTCCCTTCAGACAGGGTGAGCAGTTCTTC. This translates into CSAFPFRQGEQFF.

In its sample, this clonotype was seen many times. J is TRBJ2-1 and V is TRBV20-1, with 9 bases fitting TRBD2. CDR1 is DFQATT, CDR2 SNEGSKA, per germline (reference sequence). There are 16 residues in the CDR3. V dropped 2 bases and J dropped 3; count of bases not matched to a gene: 8. The CDR3 region is CSARSYSGGHYNEQFF. The CDR3 nucleotides read TGCAGTGCTAGATCATATAGCGGGGGTCACTACAATGAGCAGTTCTTC.

Turning to this clonotype: A much more abundant neighbour one base away suggests this may be a read error. The gene calls are TRBV7-9 and TRBJ1-2; no firm D call. Germline values: CDR1 SEHNR, CDR2 FQNEAQ (reference sequence). This CDR3 contains 14 residues. CDR3 in amino acids: CASSLVIPNYGYIF. DNA for the CDR3: TGTGCCAGCAGCTTAGTCATACCTAACTATGGCTACATCTTC.

The chain has TRBV4-3 and TRBJ2-3; D not certain. The CDR3 extends over 15 amino acids. Germline CDR1 reads LGHNA; CDR2 reads YSLEER. V lost 1 base to trimming and J lost 6 bases, with 14 bases between them. The CDR3, as DNA: TGCGCCAGCAGCCAAGCACGACTGGTCCAGGATACGCAGTATTTT. Its protein product is CASSQARLVQDTQYF.

There are many counts of this clonotype. This CDR3 is CASSPGSGTEAFF. The CDR3 DNA is TGTGCCAGCAGCCCCGGTTCTGGCACTGAAGCTTTCTTT. The V call is TRBV7-3, the J call TRBJ1-1; D gene unclear. The V gene lost 5 bases and the J gene lost 4 bases, with 11 bases spanning the gap. CDR3 size: 13 residues. Germline CDR1 is SGHTA and CDR2 is FQGTGA. Drawing the rest from reference TRBV7-3 and TRBJ1-1, the complete variable domain is GAGVSQTPSNKVTEKGKYVELRCDPISGHTALYWYRQSLGQGPEFLIYFQGTGAADDSGLPNDRFFAVRPEGSVSTLKIQRTERGDSAVYLCASSPGSGTEAFFGQGTRLTVV.

This clonotype has more than one count but fewer than ten. V gene TRBV5-1 combines with J gene TRBJ1-1; D ambiguous. The ends were cut back, 5 bases at V and 1 base at J, with 12 bases in the middle. Germline V gives CDR1 SGHRS, CDR2 YFSETQ. The CDR3 extends over 14 amino acids. CDR3: CASSRTDPNTEAFF. CDR3 DNA sequence: TGCGCCAGCAGTAGGACGGATCCGAACACTGAAGCTTTCTTT.

The chain couples TRBV29-1 to TRBJ2-7; 8 bases align to TRBD1. V dropped 6 bases and J dropped 3; count of bases not matched to a gene: 7. The germline V gene has CDR1 SQVTM and CDR2 ANQGSEA. This CDR3 is 13 amino acids long. The CDR3: CSVAGGAGYEQYF. CDR3 in DNA: TGCAGCGTGGCAGGGGGCGCGGGCTACGAGCAGTACTTC.

The table lists this clonotype with a few counts. The chain couples TRBV12-3 or TRBV12-4 to TRBJ1-2, with TRBD1 matching 9 bases. With V trimmed by 7 bases and J by 10 bases, 10 bases remained unmatched. This CDR3 comprises 13 residues. The CDR3 DNA follows: TGTGCCAGCACCCAGAGGGACAGGGACCCCTACACCTTC. Translated, it gives CASTQRDRDPYTF.